This passage covers 18 T cell receptor beta chains from one sample sequenced in a study of T-cell memory formation after mild COVID-19. TCRdb reanalysed the 5' RACE reads using MiXCR and keeps one entry per CDR3 protein. The repertoire holds fewer than 350,000 distinct CDR3 sequences, with roughly an eighth as singletons. Sequences were obtained from PBMCs or a T cell subset sorted from them (not recorded which). These receptors came from a man between 18 and 29 years old who had mild COVID-19 (a few samples of this study predate the infection). Cell type and time point are not known.

This clonotype has a handful of counts. The chain employs TRBV29-1 and TRBJ2-7, with D possibly matching TRBD1 (5 bases). CDR1 and CDR2 (germline): SQVTM, ANQGSEA. V was trimmed by 0 bases and J by 6 bases, leaving 9 bases between them. The CDR3 runs 12 residues. DNA for the CDR3: TGCAGCGTTGAAGATCTTGGGGCCGAGCAGTACTTC. This codes for CSVEDLGAEQYF.

This clonotype appeared once. Here the CDR3 reads CASNRPGSNEQFF. The CDR3 nucleotides read TGTGCCAGCAATAGGCCCGGGTCCAATGAGCAGTTCTTC. The chain combines TRBV6-2 or TRBV6-3 with TRBJ2-1, with D uncertain. CDR1 and CDR2 from the germline V gene are MNHEY and SVGEGT. V gave up 7 bases and J gave up 6 bases, with 13 bases separating them. CDR3 length equals 13 residues.

This chain uses TRBV7-2 with TRBJ2-3; D is undetermined. The CDR3 spans 13 residues. The germline V and J ends were trimmed by 2 bases and 3 bases, with 6 bases remaining between them. Germline V gene lookup returns CDR1 SGHTA and CDR2 FQGNSA. DNA of the CDR3: TGTGCCAGCAGCTTAAGGCAAACAGATACGCAGTATTTT. This gives the protein CASSLRQTDTQYF.

This clonotype appeared a few times. The chain combines TRBV11-1 with TRBJ2-4; no clear D. V lost 2 bases to trimming and J lost 11 bases, with 22 bases between them. Germline V lookup: CDR1 SGHAT, CDR2 FQDESV (reference sequence). This CDR3 has 16 amino acids. The CDR3 protein is CASSLMGSLGFSVQYF. For the CDR3, the DNA is TGTGCCAGCAGCTTAATGGGCAGCCTTGGATTTTCCGTTCAGTACTTC.

The chain recombines TRBV11-3 with TRBJ1-1; weak D call: TRBD1 (6 bases). This CDR3 has 13 amino acids. Per germline, CDR1 SGHNT and CDR2 YENEEA. Trimming removed 3 bases from V and 5 bases from J, with 10 bases in between. In DNA form, the CDR3 reads TGTGCCAGCAGCTTGCAGGGGACGACTGAAGCTTTCTTT. Translating gives CASSLQGTTEAFF.

The rearrangement uses TRBV6-5 and TRBJ1-6; 7 positions agree with TRBD1. V lost 0 bases and J lost 1; bases outside the gene matches: 3. Germline V lookup: CDR1 MNHEY, CDR2 SVGAGI. The CDR3 consists of 17 residues. The CDR3 sequence: CASSYSGRGSYNSPLHF. The DNA of the CDR3 is TGTGCCAGCAGTTACTCGGGCAGGGGGTCCTATAATTCACCCCTCCACTTT.

This clonotype showed up just a few times. This chain uses TRBV4-1 with TRBJ2-2; the D is unclear. CDR3 length equals 17 residues. CDR1 and CDR2 from the germline V gene are MGHRA and YSYEKL. V dropped 4 bases and J dropped 5 bases, with 20 bases sitting between them. The CDR3 region has the DNA TGCGCCAGCAGCCGGATTACAGTCGGTCTTGGGACCGGGGAGCTGTTTTTT. This sequence encodes CASSRITVGLGTGELFF.

This clonotype appeared many times. The V call is TRBV7-9, the J call TRBJ2-1; possibly TRBD2 for D (6 bases). Germline-derived CDR1 and CDR2 are SEHNR and FQNEAQ (reference sequence). V lost 8 bases and J 9 bases, leaving 11 bases between the germline ends. The length of the CDR3 is 11 residues. CDR3 sequence: CASPLGGEQFF. The CDR3, as DNA: TGTGCCAGCCCTCTCGGGGGTGAGCAGTTCTTC.

This clonotype has just a few counts. The V call is TRBV7-6, the J call TRBJ2-5; tentative D call: TRBD1 (6 bases). The ends were cut back, 5 bases at V and 3 bases at J, with 22 bases in the middle. The germline V gene encodes CDR1 SGHVS and CDR2 FNYEAQ. The CDR3 extends over 17 amino acids. CDR3 bases: TGTGCCAGCAGCCGCCTTGGTAACAGGGTCGAGGAAGAGACCCAGTACTTC. Protein: CASSRLGNRVEEETQYF.

The rearrangement uses TRBV5-1 and TRBJ2-5; 10 nucleotides match TRBD2. This CDR3 contains 15 residues. Germline CDR1 SGHRS, CDR2 YFSETQ. V shed 4 bases, J shed 5 bases, and the junction held 8 bases outside the gene matches. The CDR3 coding sequence is TGCGCCAGCAGCAAGACGAGCGGGGGGGCGGAGACCCAGTACTTC. Encoded protein: CASSKTSGGAETQYF.

The chain employs TRBV7-3 and TRBJ2-3, with 8 bases matching TRBD2. V lost 10 bases and J lost 5; bases outside the gene matches: 17. The CDR3 consists of 16 residues. Germline V gene data show CDR1 as SGHTA and CDR2 as FQGTGA. In DNA form, the CDR3 reads TGTGCCACCTCAGTTGTGGGTGGCCTAGCGGGAGATACGCAGTATTTT. This codes for CATSVVGGLAGDTQYF.

This clonotype has just a few counts. The chain is built from TRBV6-1 and TRBJ2-5, with 7 bases aligning to TRBD1. The CDR3 runs to 15 residues. The germline V gene encodes CDR1 MNHNS and CDR2 SASEGT. Unmatched junction bases numbered 11, after V lost 6 bases and J lost 4 bases. The CDR3 nucleotides read TGTGCCAGCAGAAACCCCAGGGGGTTGGGAGAGACCCAGTACTTC. Translated, it gives CASRNPRGLGETQYF.

This clonotype was detected many times. The rearrangement links TRBV5-1 to TRBJ2-1, with TRBD1 matching over 10 bases. CDR1 and CDR2 (germline): SGHRS, YFSETQ. J lost 7 bases, V lost 4 bases, and 8 bases had no gene match. The CDR3 is made up of 15 amino acids. In DNA form, the CDR3 reads TGCGCCAGCAGCCCCGGGACAGGGGCCGGTAATGAGCAGTTCTTC. Protein product: CASSPGTGAGNEQFF.

This clonotype was counted between two and nine times. The rearrangement joins TRBV10-3 to TRBJ1-5; unclear D gene. In germline, CDR1 is ENHRY, CDR2 SYGVKD. The CDR3 extends over 13 amino acids. The V end lost 4 bases, the J end lost 3 bases, and 7 bases lay between the germline ends. CDR3 region: CAISGGFNQPQHF. The CDR3 region has the DNA TGTGCCATCAGTGGAGGGTTCAATCAGCCCCAGCATTTT.

This clonotype showed up many times. The gene calls are TRBV5-5 and TRBJ2-4; 7 bases are a match to TRBD1. The length of the CDR3 is 15 residues. CDR1 is SGHKS, CDR2 YYEKEE, per germline (reference sequence). V lost 3 bases to trimming and J lost 7 bases; unmatched junction nucleotides: 10. CDR3 sequence: CASSWAGGGLNIQYF. CDR3 DNA sequence: TGTGCCAGCAGCTGGGCAGGGGGTGGACTGAACATTCAGTACTTC. Full variable domain (remainder filled in from reference TRBV5-5 and TRBJ2-4): DAGVTQSPTHLIKTRGQQVTLRCSPISGHKSVSWYQQVLGQGPQFIFQYYEKEERGRGNFPDRFSARQFPNYSSELNVNALLLGDSALYLCASSWAGGGLNIQYFGAGTRLSVL.

This clonotype was counted at least ten times. V usage is TRBV20-1 and J usage is TRBJ1-5, with D unclear. The germline CDR1 and CDR2 sequences are DFQATT and SNEGSKA (reference sequence). Trimming removed 6 bases from V and 3 bases from J, with 15 bases in between. This CDR3 is built from 14 residues. CDR3 region: CSARTPSDNQPQHF. The CDR3 nucleotides are TGCAGTGCCAGGACTCCCTCAGACAATCAGCCCCAGCATTTT.

This clonotype was counted many times. The rearrangement links TRBV11-2 to TRBJ2-2; TRBD2 is a possible D gene (6 bases). Germline lookup yields CDR1 SGHAT and CDR2 FQNNGV. V was clipped by 5 bases and J by 6 bases, with 10 bases between them. CDR3 length: 13 amino acids. CDR3 DNA: TGTGCCAGCAGCCCGACTAGAGCCGGGGAGCTGTTTTTT. Amino acids: CASSPTRAGELFF.

This clonotype was observed many times. The rearrangement joins TRBV11-2 to TRBJ2-1, with TRBD2 identical over 15 bases. Losses at the gene ends were 4 bases for V and 3 bases for J; bases not matched to a gene: 4. This CDR3 has 17 amino acids. Germline CDR1 reads SGHAT; CDR2 reads FQNNGV. The CDR3 region has the DNA TGTGCCAGCAGCTCCGGGACTAGCGGGGGGTTCTACAATGAGCAGTTCTTC. As protein: CASSSGTSGGFYNEQFF.